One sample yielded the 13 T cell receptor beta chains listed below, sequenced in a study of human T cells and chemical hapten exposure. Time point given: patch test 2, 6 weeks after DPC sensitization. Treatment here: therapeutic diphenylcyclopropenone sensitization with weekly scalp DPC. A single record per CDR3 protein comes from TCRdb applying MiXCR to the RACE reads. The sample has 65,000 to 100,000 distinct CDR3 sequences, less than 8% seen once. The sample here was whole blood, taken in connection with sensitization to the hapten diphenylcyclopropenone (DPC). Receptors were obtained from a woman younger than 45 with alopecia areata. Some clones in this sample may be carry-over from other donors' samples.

This CDR3 is CSVTAGQGRSEAFF. The CDR3, as DNA: TGCAGCGTTACTGCGGGACAGGGGAGGTCTGAAGCTTTCTTT. J is TRBJ1-1 and V is TRBV29-1; 10 bases are shared with TRBD1. This CDR3 region has 14 residues. Germline loops: CDR1 SQVTM, CDR2 ANQGSEA. Germline trimming cut 5 bases from V and 6 bases from J; bases unmatched to any gene: 9.

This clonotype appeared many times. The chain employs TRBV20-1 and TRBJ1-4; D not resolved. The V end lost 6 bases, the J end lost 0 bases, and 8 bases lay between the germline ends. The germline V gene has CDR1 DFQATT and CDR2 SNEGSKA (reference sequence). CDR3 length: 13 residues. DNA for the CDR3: TGCAGTGCATCCGGAGCAACTAATGAAAAACTGTTTTTT. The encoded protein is CSASGATNEKLFF.

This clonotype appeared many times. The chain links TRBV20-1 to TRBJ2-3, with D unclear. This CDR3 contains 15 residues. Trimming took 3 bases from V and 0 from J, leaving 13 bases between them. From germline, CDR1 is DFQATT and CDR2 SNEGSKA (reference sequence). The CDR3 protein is CSARQSSLSTDTQYF. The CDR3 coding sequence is TGCAGTGCTAGGCAGAGTTCGCTCAGCACAGATACGCAGTATTTT.

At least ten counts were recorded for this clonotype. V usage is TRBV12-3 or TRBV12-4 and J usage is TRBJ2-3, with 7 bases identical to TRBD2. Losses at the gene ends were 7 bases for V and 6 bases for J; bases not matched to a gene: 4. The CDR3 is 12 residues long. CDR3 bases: TGTGCCAGCACTATCGGGGGGGATACGCAGTATTTT. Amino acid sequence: CASTIGGDTQYF.

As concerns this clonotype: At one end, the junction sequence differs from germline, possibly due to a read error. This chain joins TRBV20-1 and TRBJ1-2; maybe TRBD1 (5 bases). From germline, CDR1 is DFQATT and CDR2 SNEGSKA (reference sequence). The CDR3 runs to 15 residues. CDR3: CSASTAGTANYGDTF. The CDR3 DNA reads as TGCAGTGCTAGTACAGCCGGGACGGCTAACTATGGCGACACCTTC.

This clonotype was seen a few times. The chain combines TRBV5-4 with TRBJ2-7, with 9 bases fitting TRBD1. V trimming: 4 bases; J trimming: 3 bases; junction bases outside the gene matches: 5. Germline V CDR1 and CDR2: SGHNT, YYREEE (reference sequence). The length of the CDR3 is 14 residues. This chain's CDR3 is CASSAGQGDYEQYF. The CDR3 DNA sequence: TGTGCCAGCAGCGCGGGACAGGGCGACTACGAGCAGTACTTC.

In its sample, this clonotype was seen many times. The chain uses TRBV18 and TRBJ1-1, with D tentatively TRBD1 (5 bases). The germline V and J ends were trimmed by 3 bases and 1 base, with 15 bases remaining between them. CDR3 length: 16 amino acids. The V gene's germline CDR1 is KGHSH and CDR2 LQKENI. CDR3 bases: TGTGCCAGCTCACCGCCACCCGGGGGATCGAACACTGAAGCTTTCTTT. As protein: CASSPPPGGSNTEAFF.

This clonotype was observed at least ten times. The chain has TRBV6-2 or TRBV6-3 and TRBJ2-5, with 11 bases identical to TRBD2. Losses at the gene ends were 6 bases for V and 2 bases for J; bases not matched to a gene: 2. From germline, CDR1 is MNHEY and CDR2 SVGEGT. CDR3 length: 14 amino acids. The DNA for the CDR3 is TGTGCCAGCAGCTTAGCGGGGGGGCAAGAGACCCAGTACTTC. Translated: CASSLAGGQETQYF.

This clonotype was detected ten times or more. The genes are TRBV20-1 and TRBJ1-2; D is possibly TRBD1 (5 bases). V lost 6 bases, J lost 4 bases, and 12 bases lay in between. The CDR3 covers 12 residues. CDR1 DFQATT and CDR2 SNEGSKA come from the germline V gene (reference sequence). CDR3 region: CSADVGTYGYTF. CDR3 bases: TGCAGTGCCGATGTGGGGACCTATGGCTACACCTTC.

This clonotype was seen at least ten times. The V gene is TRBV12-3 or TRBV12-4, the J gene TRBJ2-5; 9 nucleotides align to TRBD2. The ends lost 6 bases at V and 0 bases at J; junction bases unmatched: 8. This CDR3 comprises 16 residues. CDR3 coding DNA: TGTGCCAGCAGGTCTACTGGCGGGGGGGACCAAGAGACCCAGTACTTC. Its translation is CASRSTGGGDQETQYF.

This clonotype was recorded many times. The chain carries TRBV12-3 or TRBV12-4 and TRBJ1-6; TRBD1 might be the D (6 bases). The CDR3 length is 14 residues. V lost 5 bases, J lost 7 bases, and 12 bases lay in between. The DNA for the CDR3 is TGTGCCAGCAGTCCTAGAGGGGGGAATTCACCCCTCCACTTT. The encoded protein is CASSPRGGNSPLHF.

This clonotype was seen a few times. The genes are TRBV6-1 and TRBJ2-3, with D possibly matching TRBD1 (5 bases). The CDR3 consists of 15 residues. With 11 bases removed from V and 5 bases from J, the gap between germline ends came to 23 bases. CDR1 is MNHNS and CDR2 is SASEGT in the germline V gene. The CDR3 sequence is CAGQRTPGSIDTQYF. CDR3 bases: TGTGCCGGACAACGGACCCCCGGCAGTATAGATACGCAGTATTTT.

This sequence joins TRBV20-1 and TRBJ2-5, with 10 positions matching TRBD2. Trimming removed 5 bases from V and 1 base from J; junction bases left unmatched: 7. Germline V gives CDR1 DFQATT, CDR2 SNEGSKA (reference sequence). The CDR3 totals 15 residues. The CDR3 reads CSAPQASGGQETQYF. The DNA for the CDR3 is TGCAGTGCTCCCCAGGCTAGCGGGGGCCAAGAGACCCAGTACTTC.